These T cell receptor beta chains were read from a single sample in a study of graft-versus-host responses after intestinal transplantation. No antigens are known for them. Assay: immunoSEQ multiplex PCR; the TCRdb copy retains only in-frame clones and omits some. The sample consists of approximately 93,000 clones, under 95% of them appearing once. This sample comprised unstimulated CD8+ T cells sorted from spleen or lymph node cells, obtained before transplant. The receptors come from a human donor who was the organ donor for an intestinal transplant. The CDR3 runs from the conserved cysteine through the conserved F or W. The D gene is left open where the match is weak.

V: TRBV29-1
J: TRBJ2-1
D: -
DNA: TGCAGCGCGACTGGAGCGGATACCTACAATGAGCAGTTCTTC
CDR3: CSATGADTYNEQFF

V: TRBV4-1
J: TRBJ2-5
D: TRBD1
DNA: TGCGCCAGCAGCCACGGGGACAGGGCCCAACAAGAGACCCAGTACTTC
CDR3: CASSHGDRAQQETQYF

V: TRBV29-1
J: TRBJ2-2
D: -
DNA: TGCAGCGTTGAAGGGGTAGGAGACGAAAACACCGGGGAGCTGTTTTTT
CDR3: CSVEGVGDENTGELFF

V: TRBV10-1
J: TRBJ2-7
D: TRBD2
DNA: TGCGCCAGCAGCGACGGGACTAGCGGGAGTTACGAGCAGTACTTC
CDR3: CASSDGTSGSYEQYF

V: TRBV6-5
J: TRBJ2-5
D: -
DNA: TGTGCCAGCAGTCAATTCGGGGGGCCAGGGGAGACCCAGTACTTC
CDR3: CASSQFGGPGETQYF

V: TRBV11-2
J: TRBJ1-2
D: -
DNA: TGTGCCAGCAGCCGAGAAGGGGCCAGTATCGAGGGCTACACCTTC
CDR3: CASSREGASIEGYTF

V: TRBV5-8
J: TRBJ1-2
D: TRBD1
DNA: TGTGCCAGCAGCTTGCTAGGGGGCTACTATGGCTACACCTTC
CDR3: CASSLLGGYYGYTF

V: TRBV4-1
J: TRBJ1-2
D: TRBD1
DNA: TGCGCCAGCAGCCTCGTCGGGACAGGGACCAGAATCTATGGCTACACCTTC
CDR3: CASSLVGTGTRIYGYTF

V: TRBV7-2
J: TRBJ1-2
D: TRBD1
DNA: TGTGCCAGCAGCCCATACAGGGGTGACTATGGCTACACCTTC
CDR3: CASSPYRGDYGYTF

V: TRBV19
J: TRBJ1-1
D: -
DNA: TGTGCCAGTAGCAACCGCCCGGGACATATTAACACTGAAGCTTTCTTT
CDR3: CASSNRPGHINTEAFF

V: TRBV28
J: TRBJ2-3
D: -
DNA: TGTGCCAGCAGCCCCCGCGTGGTCACAGATACGCAGTATTTT
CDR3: CASSPRVVTDTQYF

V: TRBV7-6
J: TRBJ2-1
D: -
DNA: TGTGCCAGCAGCTTAGCCTTGCGGGGACAGCTGGGTTATGGTGAGCAGTTCTTC
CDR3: CASSLALRGQLGYGEQFF

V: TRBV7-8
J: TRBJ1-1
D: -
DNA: TGTGCCAGCAGCTTAGGACAAATGAACACTGAAGCTTTCTTT
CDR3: CASSLGQMNTEAFF

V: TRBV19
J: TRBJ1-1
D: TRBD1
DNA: TGTGCCAGTAGTATAGATCTTGGGACAGGGAGGATGAACACTGAAGCTTTCTTT
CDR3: CASSIDLGTGRMNTEAFF

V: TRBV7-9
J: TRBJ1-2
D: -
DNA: TGTGCCAGCAGCCCACGTTGGTCCTACGACTATGGCTACACCTTC
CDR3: CASSPRWSYDYGYTF

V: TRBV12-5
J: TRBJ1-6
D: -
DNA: TGTGCTAGTGGTTTCCTCTCCGGGACACAGCTCGATAATAATTCACCCCTCCACTTT
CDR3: CASGFLSGTQLDNNSPLHF

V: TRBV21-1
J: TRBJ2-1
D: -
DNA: TGTGCCAGCAGCAAAGGTCCAGGCTCCTACAATGAGCAGTTCTTC
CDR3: CASSKGPGSYNEQFF

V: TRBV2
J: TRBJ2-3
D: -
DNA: TGTGCCAGCAGTACCGGTGGCACAGATACGCAGTATTTT
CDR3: CASSTGGTDTQYF

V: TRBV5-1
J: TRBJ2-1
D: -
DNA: TGCGCCAGCAGAATTGGGCCGGAGCAGTTCTTC
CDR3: CASRIGPEQFF